This entry lists 17 T cell receptor beta chains sequenced from one sample in a study of blood T cell repertoires in COVID-19. Produced via immunoSEQ multiplex PCR; TCRdb's table is partial and in-frame only. The data show roughly 270,000 clones, 85% seen once. The sample comprised peripheral blood. These receptor sequences come from a middle-aged man with active or convalescent COVID-19.

This chain joins TRBV7-3 and TRBJ2-3; TRBD2 matches at 9 bases. Germline V CDR1 and CDR2: SGHTA, FQGTGA. Losses at the gene ends were 6 bases for V and 6 bases for J; bases not matched to a gene: 7. The length of the CDR3 is 14 residues. The CDR3 sequence: CASSPGSGGDTQYF. The CDR3 nucleotides read TGTGCCAGCAGTCCCGGGAGCGGGGGGGATACGCAGTATTTT.

The V call is TRBV6-5, the J call TRBJ2-1, with 8 bases matching TRBD2. Germline values: CDR1 MNHEY, CDR2 SVGAGI. Trimming took 6 bases from V and 2 from J; bases not matched to a gene: 6. This CDR3 is built from 15 residues. The CDR3 region is CASRFSGDTYNEQFF. In nucleotides, the CDR3 is TGTGCCAGCAGATTTAGCGGGGATACCTACAATGAGCAGTTCTTC.

The chain joins TRBV7-9 to TRBJ1-5, with D tentatively TRBD1 (6 bases). V dropped 2 bases and J dropped 7 bases, with 9 bases sitting between them. The CDR3 has 13 amino acids. CDR1 is SEHNR, CDR2 FQNEAQ, per germline (reference sequence). CDR3 region: CASSLTGSQPQHF. The CDR3 region has the DNA TGTGCCAGCAGCTTAACAGGGAGCCAGCCCCAGCATTTT.

The chain uses TRBV9 and TRBJ2-3, with D unclear. The CDR3 is made up of 12 amino acids. Germline-derived CDR1 and CDR2 are SGDLS and YYNGEE. Trimming cost V 3 bases and J 4 bases, with 6 bases left between them. The CDR3: CASSAYSDTQYF. CDR3 nucleotide sequence: TGTGCCAGCAGCGCGTATTCAGATACGCAGTATTTT.

CDR3: CASSHRDISTDTQYF. The CDR3 region has the DNA TGTGCCAGCAGCCACCGGGACATCAGCACAGATACGCAGTATTTT. This chain joins TRBV7-9 and TRBJ2-3; TRBD1 is a possible D gene (6 bases). Per the germline V gene, CDR1 is SEHNR and CDR2 is FQNEAQ (reference sequence). The germline V and J ends were trimmed by 5 bases and 0 bases, with 12 bases remaining between them. The CDR3 runs to 15 residues.

The chain employs TRBV19 and TRBJ2-5; 8 nucleotides match TRBD2. V lost 3 bases, J lost 4 bases, and 7 bases stayed unmatched. Germline lookup yields CDR1 LNHDA and CDR2 SQIVND (reference sequence). This CDR3 has 15 amino acids. The CDR3, as DNA: TGTGCCAGTAGTATGGAGCGGGGGCCGGGAGAGACCCAGTACTTC. Translating it yields CASSMERGPGETQYF. The entire variable domain, with the rest obtained from reference TRBV19 and TRBJ2-5, is as follows: DGGITQSPKYLFRKEGQNVTLSCEQNLNHDAMYWYRQDPGQGLRLIYYSQIVNDFQKGDIAEGYSVSREKKESFPLTVTSAQKNPTAFYLCASSMERGPGETQYFGPGTRLLVL.

The V call is TRBV10-3, the J call TRBJ2-5; 9 bases match TRBD1. V dropped 10 bases and J dropped 4; count of bases not matched to a gene: 13. The CDR3 is 15 residues long. Germline V gene lookup returns CDR1 ENHRY and CDR2 SYGVKD. The CDR3 region has the DNA TGTGCCACAGACAGGGGGACAGGGAATTCAGAGACCCAGTACTTC. Its translation: CATDRGTGNSETQYF.

There are a few counts of this clone. The rearrangement joins TRBV6-5 to TRBJ1-1, with D perhaps TRBD1 (6 bases). Germline V gene sequence: CDR1 MNHEY, CDR2 SVGAGI. The CDR3 has 15 residues. V gave up 6 bases and J gave up 4 bases, with 18 bases separating them. CDR3 sequence reads: CASRNRGANGTEAFF. CDR3 DNA: TGTGCCAGCAGAAACCGGGGGGCTAATGGCACTGAAGCTTTCTTT.

V usage is TRBV29-1 and J usage is TRBJ2-7; TRBD1 matches at 10 bases. Germline trimming cut 1 base from V and 2 bases from J; bases unmatched to any gene: 5. The CDR3 is 15 amino acids. Germline lookup yields CDR1 SQVTM and CDR2 ANQGSEA. CDR3 protein: CSVEGGTGETYEQYF. The CDR3 nucleotides read TGCAGCGTTGAAGGGGGGACAGGGGAAACCTACGAGCAGTACTTC.

The rearrangement links TRBV11-3 to TRBJ2-2; 9 nucleotides line up with TRBD1. V lost 5 bases, J lost 8 bases, and 6 bases stayed unmatched. This CDR3 comprises 14 residues. Germline CDR1 SGHNT, CDR2 YENEEA. CDR3 DNA: TGTGCCAGCAGCCTACAGGGGGCGCAGGGGGAGCTGTTTTTT. This codes for CASSLQGAQGELFF.

The chain links TRBV6-1 to TRBJ1-3, with D possibly TRBD1 on 6 matching bases. Deletions cut 3 bases from V and 4 bases from J, with 10 bases between. The CDR3 has 14 residues. Germline V CDR1 and CDR2: MNHNS, SASEGT. The CDR3 DNA sequence: TGTGCCAGCAGTGAGGGGGCGCGAGGAAACACCATATATTTT. This encodes CASSEGARGNTIYF.

V is TRBV18 and J is TRBJ1-2, with D maybe TRBD1 (6 bases). The V gene's germline CDR1 is KGHSH and CDR2 LQKENI. The CDR3 runs 14 residues. The ends were cut back, 0 bases at V and 5 bases at J, with 10 bases in the middle. CDR3 bases: TGTGCCAGCTCACCACCGGCAGGGGAATATGGCTACACCTTC. Amino acid sequence: CASSPPAGEYGYTF.

This rearrangement joins TRBV18 to TRBJ2-7, with TRBD1 matching over 8 bases. V trimming: 5 bases; J trimming: 2 bases; junction bases outside the gene matches: 5. The germline V gene has CDR1 KGHSH and CDR2 LQKENI. CDR3 length: 14 amino acids. The CDR3 is CASSGTGHTYEQYF. The CDR3 region has the DNA TGTGCCAGCTCAGGGACAGGACATACCTACGAGCAGTACTTC.

The rearrangement links TRBV28 to TRBJ1-2; TRBD1 matches at 9 bases. The CDR3 sequence is 18 residues long. Germline V gene data show CDR1 as MDHEN and CDR2 as SYDVKM. V was clipped by 6 bases and J by 0 bases; unmatched bases: 14. Here the CDR3 DNA reads TGTGCCAGCAGCTCCCCGGGACAGGGATATCAAGCTAACTATGGCTACACCTTC. Translation: CASSSPGQGYQANYGYTF.

V gene TRBV3-1 (or the pseudogene TRBV3-2) combines with J gene TRBJ2-3; D is undetermined. Germline V gene data show CDR1 as LGHDT and CDR2 as YNNKEL (reference sequence). This CDR3 has 12 amino acids. Trimming took off 5 bases at V and 3 bases at J, with 6 bases between the two ends. CDR3 DNA: TGTGCCAGCAGCTCCCTGACAGATACGCAGTATTTT. This gives the protein CASSSLTDTQYF.

The chain links TRBV6-5 to TRBJ1-1; the D gene is possibly TRBD1 (5 bases). The CDR3 is 14 amino acids. Trimming took 3 bases from V and 5 from J, leaving 13 bases between them. Germline V gene data show CDR1 as MNHEY and CDR2 as SVGAGI. DNA for the CDR3: TGTGCCAGCAGTTATATGGGGGAGGGAACTGAAGCTTTCTTT. Its translation is CASSYMGEGTEAFF.

This clone was seen only once. This chain links TRBV24-1 with TRBJ2-3; a possible D gene is TRBD2 (5 bases). The CDR3 has 14 residues. The V and J ends lost 9 bases and 4 bases respectively, with 16 bases between them. Germline V gene sequence: CDR1 KGHDR, CDR2 SFDVKD. CDR3 amino acids: CATDLSSSPDTQYF. The CDR3 coding sequence is TGTGCCACCGATCTCTCTTCTAGCCCAGATACGCAGTATTTT.